The 31 T cell receptor beta chains presented below share a single source sample, sequenced in a study of blood T cell repertoires in COVID-19. Clones were read by immunoSEQ multiplex PCR, and TCRdb kept only the in-frame ones, dropping some. Seen here are 200,000 to 250,000 clones, roughly 85% observed once, and the top ten hold about 9.1%. Sequenced sample: PBMCs or T cells enriched from blood (not recorded which). These receptors were collected from a woman between 45 and 60 years old with acute COVID-19.

The chain employs TRBV7-2 and TRBJ1-2; tentatively, D is TRBD1 (6 bases). Germline V gives CDR1 SGHTA, CDR2 FQGNSA. This CDR3 is 13 amino acids long. V was pared by 2 bases and J by 5 bases, with 9 bases between. The DNA of the CDR3 is TGTGCCAGCAGCTTATGGACAGAGTATGGCTACACCTTC. Translated, it gives CASSLWTEYGYTF.

This chain joins TRBV7-9 and TRBJ1-3, with 7 bases lining up with TRBD1. Unmatched junction bases numbered 6, after V lost 1 base and J lost 6 bases. The CDR3 sequence is 15 residues long. The V gene's germline CDR1 is SEHNR and CDR2 FQNEAQ (reference sequence). CDR3 in amino acids: CASSLGDRVSNTIYF. The DNA of the CDR3 is TGTGCCAGCAGCTTAGGGGACAGAGTTTCAAACACCATATATTTT.

J is TRBJ1-1 and V is TRBV30; 7 bases are a match to TRBD1. Germline CDR1 reads GTSNPN; CDR2 reads SVGIG (reference sequence). The CDR3 runs 12 residues. V lost 2 bases and J lost 8; bases outside the gene matches: 5. The CDR3 region has the DNA TGTGCCTGGAGTCAAATGACAGGGGAAGCTTTCTTT. This codes for CAWSQMTGEAFF.

V is TRBV3-1 (or the pseudogene TRBV3-2) and J is TRBJ1-2; 7 positions agree with TRBD1. The CDR3 runs 15 residues. Per germline, CDR1 LGHDT and CDR2 YNNKEL (reference sequence). Germline trimming cut 2 bases from V and 2 bases from J; bases unmatched to any gene: 5. The CDR3, as DNA: TGTGCCAGCAGCCAATTGGTAGGGGGCAACTATGGCTACACCTTC. This sequence encodes CASSQLVGGNYGYTF.

The CDR3 DNA reads TGTGCCAGCAACGGGGGATGGGACGGGGAGCTGTTTTTT. This encodes CASNGGWDGELFF. The V and J genes are TRBV9 and TRBJ2-2, with a tentative D call TRBD2 (6 bases). This CDR3 has 13 amino acids. Trimming took 6 bases from V and 7 from J, leaving 13 bases between them. Germline CDR1 is SGDLS and CDR2 is YYNGEE.

V usage is TRBV7-8 and J usage is TRBJ1-6; D is perhaps TRBD1 (5 bases). The CDR3 is made up of 15 amino acids. Per germline, CDR1 SGHVS and CDR2 FQNEAQ. V shed 5 bases and J shed 9 bases, with 17 bases lying between them. The CDR3 DNA follows: TGTGCCAGCAGCCACTTGGAGGGGTATGGTTCACCCCTCCACTTT. Translating gives CASSHLEGYGSPLHF.

In this sample, this clone turned up once. The V call is TRBV11-3, the J call TRBJ2-1; 9 bases agree with TRBD2. Trimming took 4 bases from V and 9 from J; bases not matched to a gene: 16. CDR3 length equals 17 residues. Germline V lookup: CDR1 SGHNT, CDR2 YENEEA. CDR3 nucleotide sequence: TGTGCCAGCAGCTACACCCATGGCGGGGGGGCGGGGATTGAGCAGTTCTTC. This sequence encodes CASSYTHGGGAGIEQFF. Complete variable domain (other parts from reference TRBV11-3 and TRBJ2-1): EAGVVQSPRYKIIEKKQPVAFWCNPISGHNTLYWYLQNLGQGPELLIRYENEEAVDDSQLPKDRFSAERLKGVDSTLKIQPAELGDSAVYLCASSYTHGGGAGIEQFFGPGTRLTVL.

The rearrangement links TRBV7-2 to TRBJ1-5; TRBD1 might be the D (5 bases). Germline lookup yields CDR1 SGHTA and CDR2 FQGNSA. The length of the CDR3 is 16 residues. V was shortened by 2 bases and J by 3 bases, with 14 bases between the two germline ends. CDR3 nucleotides: TGTGCCAGCAGCTTATCATACAGGACATTCAATCAGCCCCAGCATTTT. It specifies CASSLSYRTFNQPQHF.

V gene TRBV7-8 combines with J gene TRBJ1-5, with D possibly TRBD1 on 6 matching bases. The length of the CDR3 is 15 residues. From germline, CDR1 is SGHVS and CDR2 FQNEAQ. V lost 3 bases and J lost 0, with 9 bases in between. In DNA, the CDR3 is TGTGCCAGCAGCTTCAGACAGGATAGCAATCAGCCCCAGCATTTT. Translating it yields CASSFRQDSNQPQHF. The full variable domain, its missing parts supplied by reference TRBV7-8 and TRBJ1-5, is GAGVSQSPRYKVAKRGQDVALRCDPISGHVSLFWYQQALGQGPEFLTYFQNEAQLDKSGLPSDRFFAERPEGSVSTLKIQRTQQEDSAVYLCASSFRQDSNQPQHFGDGTRLSIL.

This chain links TRBV13 with TRBJ1-4; D gene uncertain. This CDR3 is built from 15 residues. V was pared by 4 bases and J by 7 bases, with 16 bases between. Germline values: CDR1 PRHDT, CDR2 FYEKMQ (reference sequence). CDR3 sequence: CASSSRGTSSEKLFF. The CDR3 DNA follows: TGTGCCAGCAGCTCCCGGGGAACAAGCAGTGAAAAACTGTTTTTT.

V and J are TRBV19 and TRBJ2-5; TRBD1 agrees at 8 bases. The ends lost 3 bases at V and 2 bases at J; junction bases unmatched: 2. The V gene's germline CDR1 is LNHDA and CDR2 SQIVND (reference sequence). CDR3 length: 14 amino acids. For the CDR3, the DNA is TGTGCCAGTAGTATTTACAGGGGGCAAGAGACCCAGTACTTC. Translated, it gives CASSIYRGQETQYF.

The rearrangement links TRBV9 to TRBJ1-1, with TRBD1 matching over 7 bases. The CDR3 is 15 residues long. Unmatched junction bases numbered 2, after V lost 0 bases and J lost 0 bases. Per the germline V gene, CDR1 is SGDLS and CDR2 is YYNGEE. CDR3 in DNA: TGTGCCAGCAGCGTAGGGGACAGTTTGAACACTGAAGCTTTCTTT. Protein product: CASSVGDSLNTEAFF.

The genes are TRBV7-8 and TRBJ2-7; 10 bases line up with TRBD1. Looked up from germline, CDR1 is SGHVS and CDR2 is FQNEAQ. This CDR3 is 14 amino acids long. V gave up 3 bases and J gave up 4 bases; unmatched junction bases: 3. CDR3: CASSLGDRGYEQYF. The CDR3 DNA is TGTGCCAGCAGCTTGGGGGACAGGGGTTACGAGCAGTACTTC. Supplemented by reference TRBV7-8 and TRBJ2-7, the full variable domain reads GAGVSQSPRYKVAKRGQDVALRCDPISGHVSLFWYQQALGQGPEFLTYFQNEAQLDKSGLPSDRFFAERPEGSVSTLKIQRTQQEDSAVYLCASSLGDRGYEQYFGPGTRLTVT.

The chain carries TRBV4-3 and TRBJ1-6; D might be TRBD1 (5 bases). This CDR3 is built from 14 residues. V shed 1 base and J shed 13 bases, with 14 bases lying between them. Germline lookup yields CDR1 LGHNA and CDR2 YSLEER. In DNA, the CDR3 is TGCGCCAGCAGCCAAGGGCCAGGGAAGGCCCCCCTCCACTTT. Amino acid sequence: CASSQGPGKAPLHF.

V usage is TRBV10-2 and J usage is TRBJ1-5; TRBD1 matches 7 bases. In germline, CDR1 is WSHSY, CDR2 SAAADI. The junction had 7 bases not matched to a gene; V was cut back by 4 bases and J by 7 bases. This CDR3 is 14 amino acids long. CDR3 loop: CASSVARGDQPQHF. The CDR3 region has the DNA TGCGCCAGCAGTGTCGCCAGGGGGGACCAGCCCCAGCATTTT.

V gene TRBV7-2 combines with J gene TRBJ2-5; TRBD1 might be the D (6 bases). The CDR3 sequence is 12 residues long. Deletions cut 4 bases from V and 5 bases from J, with 8 bases between. Germline-derived CDR1 and CDR2 are SGHTA and FQGNSA. CDR3 nucleotide sequence: TGTGCCAGCAGCTCCCAGGGGGAGACCCAGTACTTC. Translating it yields CASSSQGETQYF.

The chain couples TRBV28 to TRBJ2-1, with D perhaps matching TRBD2 (5 bases). CDR1 is MDHEN and CDR2 is SYDVKM in the germline V gene. The CDR3 contains 11 residues. V lost 2 bases and J 16 bases, leaving 12 bases between the germline ends. CDR3 DNA sequence: TGTGCCAGCAGTTTACGGGGTGCGATCTTCTTC. Translation: CASSLRGAIFF.

V gene TRBV30 combines with J gene TRBJ2-7; 9 nucleotides align to TRBD1. J gave up 3 bases and V 3 bases, and 6 bases lay outside the gene matches. The germline gives CDR1 GTSNPN, CDR2 SVGIG (reference sequence). The CDR3 extends over 14 amino acids. The chain's CDR3 is CAWRPPGQGYEQYF. The CDR3 region has the DNA TGTGCCTGGAGACCTCCGGGACAGGGCTACGAGCAGTACTTC. Combining the CDR3 with reference TRBV30 and TRBJ2-7 gives the whole variable domain SQTIHQWPATLVQPVGSPLSLECTVEGTSNPNLYWYRQAAGRGLQLLFYSVGIGQISSEVPQNLSASRPQDRQFILSSKKLLLSDSGFYLCAWRPPGQGYEQYFGPGTRLTVT.

V gene TRBV18 combines with J gene TRBJ1-1; the D gene is possibly TRBD1 (5 bases). Germline V gene data show CDR1 as KGHSH and CDR2 as LQKENI. With 1 base removed from V and 0 bases from J, the gap between germline ends came to 9 bases. The CDR3 totals 15 residues. DNA for the CDR3: TGTGCCAGCTCACCACTGGCAGGGATGAACACTGAAGCTTTCTTT. Its protein product is CASSPLAGMNTEAFF.

The chain combines TRBV30 with TRBJ2-7; D is perhaps TRBD1 (5 bases). V lost 0 bases and J 3 bases, leaving 12 bases between the germline ends. This CDR3 comprises 14 residues. Germline loops: CDR1 GTSNPN, CDR2 SVGIG (reference sequence). Here the CDR3 DNA reads TGTGCCTGGAGTGTGAAGGGGCCGATCTACGAGCAGTACTTC. It yields the protein CAWSVKGPIYEQYF. The entire variable domain, with the rest obtained from reference TRBV30 and TRBJ2-7, is as follows: SQTIHQWPATLVQPVGSPLSLECTVEGTSNPNLYWYRQAAGRGLQLLFYSVGIGQISSEVPQNLSASRPQDRQFILSSKKLLLSDSGFYLCAWSVKGPIYEQYFGPGTRLTVT.

The V and J genes are TRBV10-3 and TRBJ1-2, with D hard to call. The germline CDR1 and CDR2 sequences are ENHRY and SYGVKD. The CDR3 covers 14 residues. Trimming removed 10 bases at V and 0 bases at J, with 15 bases between. The CDR3 reads CATSADLANYGYTF. The CDR3 DNA is TGTGCCACCTCCGCGGACTTAGCTAACTATGGCTACACCTTC.

The chain carries TRBV11-3 and TRBJ1-6; no definite D call. CDR1 is SGHNT and CDR2 is YENEEA in the germline V gene. The CDR3 length is 13 residues. With 5 bases removed from V and 8 bases from J, the gap between germline ends came to 10 bases. The DNA of the CDR3 is TGTGCCAGCAGCCTTCAGGCCGATTCACCCCTCCACTTT. Its protein is CASSLQADSPLHF. The whole variable domain, remainder taken from reference TRBV11-3 and TRBJ1-6, is EAGVVQSPRYKIIEKKQPVAFWCNPISGHNTLYWYLQNLGQGPELLIRYENEEAVDDSQLPKDRFSAERLKGVDSTLKIQPAELGDSAVYLCASSLQADSPLHFGNGTRLTVT.

This clone occurred once. The genes are TRBV4-1 and TRBJ1-2, with 8 bases aligning to TRBD1. CDR1 and CDR2 from the germline V gene are MGHRA and YSYEKL. CDR3 length equals 17 residues. The trim removed 0 bases at V and 11 bases at J, leaving 17 bases unmatched. This CDR3 is CASSQDLPGQARLGYTF. In DNA form, the CDR3 reads TGCGCCAGCAGCCAAGATCTGCCGGGACAGGCACGTCTTGGGTACACCTTC.

The chain has TRBV7-8 and TRBJ2-5; 7 bases line up with TRBD2. CDR1 and CDR2 (germline): SGHVS, FQNEAQ. CDR3 size: 15 residues. V was clipped by 4 bases and J by 2 bases; unmatched bases: 7. The CDR3 protein is CASSSSRLAQETQYF. CDR3 DNA: TGTGCCAGCAGCTCCAGCCGACTAGCTCAAGAGACCCAGTACTTC.

The chain is built from TRBV14 and TRBJ2-1; D not certain. The CDR3 spans 21 residues. The germline V gene has CDR1 SGHDN and CDR2 FVKESK. V was trimmed by 0 bases and J by 7 bases, leaving 31 bases between them. The chain's CDR3 is CASSQDSVKVGGVRSGNEQFF. For the CDR3, the DNA is TGTGCCAGCAGCCAAGATTCGGTTAAGGTAGGCGGAGTCCGTAGTGGGAATGAGCAGTTCTTC. The full variable domain, its missing parts supplied by reference TRBV14 and TRBJ2-1, is EAGVTQFPSHSVIEKGQTVTLRCDPISGHDNLYWYRRVMGKEIKFLLHFVKESKQDESGMPNNRFLAERTGGTYSTLKVQPAELEDSGVYFCASSQDSVKVGGVRSGNEQFFGPGTRLTVL.

V gene TRBV18 combines with J gene TRBJ1-6; 8 bases align to TRBD1. This CDR3 contains 15 residues. The trim removed 4 bases at V and 5 bases at J, leaving 4 bases unmatched. In germline, CDR1 is KGHSH, CDR2 LQKENI. The CDR3 coding sequence is TGTGCCAGCTCACGGCCGGACAGGGATAATTCACCCCTCCACTTT. Protein: CASSRPDRDNSPLHF. Filled out from reference TRBV18 and TRBJ1-6, the complete variable domain reads NAGVMQNPRHLVRRRGQEARLRCSPMKGHSHVYWYRQLPEEGLKFMVYLQKENIIDESGMPKERFSAEFPKEGPSILRIQQVVRGDSAAYFCASSRPDRDNSPLHFGNGTRLTVT.

The gene calls are TRBV7-8 and TRBJ1-1; D not resolved. CDR1 and CDR2 (germline): SGHVS, FQNEAQ. Trimming pared 5 bases from V and 4 bases from J, leaving 26 bases between. The CDR3 sequence is 18 residues long. CDR3 bases: TGTGCCAGCAGCCTTCCCCGGGGTAAATCAAGCGGTGGCACTGAAGCTTTCTTT. Translated, it gives CASSLPRGKSSGGTEAFF. Full variable domain (outside the CDR3, taken from reference TRBV7-8 and TRBJ1-1): GAGVSQSPRYKVAKRGQDVALRCDPISGHVSLFWYQQALGQGPEFLTYFQNEAQLDKSGLPSDRFFAERPEGSVSTLKIQRTQQEDSAVYLCASSLPRGKSSGGTEAFFGQGTRLTVV.

This rearrangement joins TRBV14 to TRBJ1-1; 7 bases are a match to TRBD1. Trimming removed 4 bases from V and 3 bases from J; junction bases left unmatched: 11. The CDR3 spans 16 residues. CDR1 and CDR2 from the germline V gene are SGHDN and FVKESK. The CDR3 protein is CASSPLGRGIYTEAFF. CDR3 sequence (DNA): TGTGCCAGCAGCCCTCTTGGCAGGGGGATATACACTGAAGCTTTCTTT.

The chain uses TRBV4-1 and TRBJ2-1; no firm D call. The germline CDR1 and CDR2 sequences are MGHRA and YSYEKL. V was clipped by 1 base and J by 3 bases, with 19 bases between them. The CDR3 has 18 amino acids. CDR3 nucleotides: TGCGCCAGCAGCCAAGTAGCTTCCGGCGAGCTGGGCTACAATGAGCAGTTCTTC. Translating it yields CASSQVASGELGYNEQFF.

The chain joins TRBV11-2 to TRBJ2-5; D uncertain. This CDR3 is 15 amino acids long. Trimming pared 0 bases from V and 2 bases from J, leaving 10 bases between. Germline V gene lookup returns CDR1 SGHAT and CDR2 FQNNGV. In DNA, the CDR3 is TGTGCCAGCAGCTTAGATCATACGCGGCAAGAGACCCAGTACTTC. Translation: CASSLDHTRQETQYF.

The chain couples TRBV6-5 to TRBJ1-2; perhaps TRBD1 as D (5 bases). The CDR3 has 13 amino acids. Germline loops: CDR1 MNHEY, CDR2 SVGAGI. V dropped 8 bases and J dropped 7 bases, with 17 bases sitting between them. The chain's CDR3 is CASGDFTLGGYTF. The CDR3 coding sequence is TGTGCCAGCGGGGACTTCACTTTGGGTGGCTACACCTTC.